The present entry profiles one T cell receptor beta chain with its context. Its antigen is as yet unknown. The sample belongs to a study of cytomegalovirus exposure and HLA in healthy donors. Study background: The 95 to 150 validation repertoires, a later analysis reported, used the same platform as the approximately 700 first-cohort repertoires.

Study-level results: Through in vitro validation, a few CMV-associated chains were shown to be specific for CMV antigens. 164 TCR beta chains were listed as cytomegalovirus-associated.

Assay: immunoSEQ multiplex PCR; the TCRdb copy retains only in-frame clones and omits some. Of 150,000 to 170,000 clones in the sample, about 86% are singletons; the top ten hold roughly 2.1%. The clonotype comes from a human donor in good health. The sample consisted of PBMCs.

CDR3 sequence: CSVATGQGGEQYF. CDR3 in DNA: TGCAGCGTAGCAACTGGACAGGGGGGCGAGCAGTACTTC. V gene TRBV29-1 combines with J gene TRBJ2-7; 10 nucleotides line up with TRBD1. Germline CDR1 is SQVTM and CDR2 is ANQGSEA. The V segment lost 6 bases and the J segment 6 bases; nucleotides outside the gene matches: 8. This CDR3 is 13 amino acids long.